Each of the 2 T cell receptor beta chains below was sequenced from the same sample in a study of blood T cell repertoires in COVID-19. TCRdb keeps only in-frame clones here, not all; method: immunoSEQ multiplex PCR. The sample yields 75,000 to 90,000 clones, around four fifths seen once. Input material: peripheral blood. These receptors originate from a man in his 60s with COVID-19, enrolled during active disease.

The table lists this clone with a few counts. CDR3 bases: TGTGCTAGTGGTTTGGGCGGTACCTACGAGCAGTACTTC. Amino acid sequence: CASGLGGTYEQYF. This chain connects TRBV12-5 to TRBJ2-7; no firm D call. With 1 base removed from V and 2 bases from J, the gap between germline ends came to 6 bases. CDR1 is LGHNT, CDR2 FRNRAP, per germline. This CDR3 contains 13 residues.

The rearrangement uses TRBV6-1 and TRBJ1-1; D possibly corresponds to TRBD1 (5 bases). There are 14 residues in the CDR3. The germline V and J ends were trimmed by 2 bases and 6 bases, with 13 bases remaining between them. CDR1 MNHNS and CDR2 SASEGT come from the germline V gene. CDR3 protein: CASSERQGAAEAFF. The CDR3 DNA is TGTGCCAGCAGTGAAAGGCAGGGTGCGGCTGAAGCTTTCTTT.